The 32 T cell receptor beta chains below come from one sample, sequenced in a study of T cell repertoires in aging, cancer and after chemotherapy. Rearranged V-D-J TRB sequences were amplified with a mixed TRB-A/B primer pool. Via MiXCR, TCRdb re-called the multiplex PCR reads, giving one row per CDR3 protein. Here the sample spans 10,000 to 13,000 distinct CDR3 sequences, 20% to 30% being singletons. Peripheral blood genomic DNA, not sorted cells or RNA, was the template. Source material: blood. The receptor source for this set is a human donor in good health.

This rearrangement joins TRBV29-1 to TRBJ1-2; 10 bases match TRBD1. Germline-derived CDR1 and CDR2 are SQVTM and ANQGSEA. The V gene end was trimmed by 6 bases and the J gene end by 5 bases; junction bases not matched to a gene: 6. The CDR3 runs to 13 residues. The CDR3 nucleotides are TGCAGCGTGGCGACAGGGGGCCGTTATGGCTACACCTTC. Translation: CSVATGGRYGYTF.

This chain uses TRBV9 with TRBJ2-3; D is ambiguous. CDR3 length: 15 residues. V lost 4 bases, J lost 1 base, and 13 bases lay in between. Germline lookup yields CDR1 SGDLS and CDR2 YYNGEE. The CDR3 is CASSTNHDGTDTQYF. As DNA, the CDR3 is TGTGCCAGCAGCACAAATCACGATGGCACAGATACGCAGTATTTT.

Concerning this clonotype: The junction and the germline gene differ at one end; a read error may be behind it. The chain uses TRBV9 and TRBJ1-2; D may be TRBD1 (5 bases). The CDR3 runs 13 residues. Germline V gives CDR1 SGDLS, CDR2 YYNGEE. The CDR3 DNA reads TGCGCCAGCAGCTATGACAGTAACTATGGCTACACCTTC. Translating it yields CASSYDSNYGYTF.

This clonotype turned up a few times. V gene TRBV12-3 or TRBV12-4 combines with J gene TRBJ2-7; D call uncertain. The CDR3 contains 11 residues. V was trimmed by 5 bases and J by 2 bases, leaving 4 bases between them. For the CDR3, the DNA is TGTGCCAGCAGTCGCACCTACGAGCAGTACTTC. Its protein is CASSRTYEQYF.

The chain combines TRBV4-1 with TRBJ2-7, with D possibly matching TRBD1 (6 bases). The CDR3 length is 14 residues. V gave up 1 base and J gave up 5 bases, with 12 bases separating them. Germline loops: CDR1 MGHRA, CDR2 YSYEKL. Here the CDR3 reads CASSQVLGADEQYF. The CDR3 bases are TGCGCCAGCAGCCAAGTGTTGGGGGCGGACGAGCAGTACTTC.

The CDR3 reads CASSYGSTEAFF. In nucleotides, the CDR3 is TGTGCCAGCAGTTACGGGTCTACTGAAGCTTTCTTT. V gene TRBV6-2 or TRBV6-3 combines with J gene TRBJ1-1; D remains unclear. The ends were cut back, 2 bases at V and 5 bases at J, with 6 bases in the middle. CDR1 and CDR2 (germline): MNHEY, SVGEGT. The CDR3 length is 12 residues.

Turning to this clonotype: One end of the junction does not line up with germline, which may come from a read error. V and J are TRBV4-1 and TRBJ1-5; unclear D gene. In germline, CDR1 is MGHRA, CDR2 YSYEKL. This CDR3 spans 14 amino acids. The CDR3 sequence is CASSQDANNQTQHF. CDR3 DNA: TGCGCCAGCAGCCAAGATGCGAATAATCAGACCCAGCATTTT.

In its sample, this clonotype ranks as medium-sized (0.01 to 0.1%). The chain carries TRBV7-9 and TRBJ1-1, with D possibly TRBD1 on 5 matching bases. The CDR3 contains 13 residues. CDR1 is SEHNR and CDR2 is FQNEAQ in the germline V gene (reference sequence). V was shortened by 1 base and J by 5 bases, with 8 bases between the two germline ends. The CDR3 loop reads CASSLVQGTEAFF. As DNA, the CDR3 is TGTGCCAGCAGCTTAGTTCAGGGAACTGAAGCTTTCTTT.

The chain's CDR3 is CASSSLGQGGWETQYF. The CDR3 region has the DNA TGCGCCAGCAGCTCCCTGGGACAGGGAGGATGGGAGACCCAGTACTTC. V gene TRBV5-1 combines with J gene TRBJ2-5; 9 positions agree with TRBD1. Germline V gene sequence: CDR1 SGHRS, CDR2 YFSETQ. Trimming at V came to 3 bases and at J to 5 bases, leaving 11 bases not matched to a gene. This CDR3 is 16 amino acids long.

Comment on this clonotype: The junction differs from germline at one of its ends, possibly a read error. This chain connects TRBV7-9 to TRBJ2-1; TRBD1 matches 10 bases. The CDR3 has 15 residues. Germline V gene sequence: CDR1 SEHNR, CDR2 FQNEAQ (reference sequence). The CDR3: CTSSALMTGGEEQFF. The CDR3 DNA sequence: TGTACCAGCAGCGCCCTGATGACAGGGGGCGAGGAGCAGTTCTTC.

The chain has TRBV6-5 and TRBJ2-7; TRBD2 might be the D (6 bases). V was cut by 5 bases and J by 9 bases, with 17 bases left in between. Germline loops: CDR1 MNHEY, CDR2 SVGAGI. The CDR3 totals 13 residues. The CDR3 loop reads CASSPRGPDGQYF. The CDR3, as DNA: TGTGCCAGCAGTCCGCGGGGACCTGATGGGCAGTACTTC.

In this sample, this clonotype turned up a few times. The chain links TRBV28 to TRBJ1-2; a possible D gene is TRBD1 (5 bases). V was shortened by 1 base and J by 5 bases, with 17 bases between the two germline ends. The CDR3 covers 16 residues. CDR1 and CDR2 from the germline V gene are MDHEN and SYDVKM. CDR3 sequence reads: CASSLSWDGAGYGYTF. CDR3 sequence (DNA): TGTGCCAGCAGTTTATCTTGGGACGGAGCTGGGTATGGCTACACCTTC.

The CDR3 reads CSLESIIPYGYTF. In DNA form, the CDR3 reads TGCAGTCTAGAGTCAATAATCCCCTATGGCTACACCTTC. The rearrangement links TRBV20-1 to TRBJ1-2; no reliable D call. In germline, CDR1 is DFQATT, CDR2 SNEGSKA (reference sequence). This CDR3 spans 13 amino acids. The V end was cut by 8 bases, the J end by 4 bases, with 17 bases between.

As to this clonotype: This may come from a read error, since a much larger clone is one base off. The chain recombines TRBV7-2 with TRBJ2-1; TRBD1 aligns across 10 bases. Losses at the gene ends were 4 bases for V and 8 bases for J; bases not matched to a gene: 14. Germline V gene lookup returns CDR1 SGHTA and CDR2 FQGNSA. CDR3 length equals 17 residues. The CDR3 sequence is CASSSRDRGQGLHEQFF. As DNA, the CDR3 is TGTGCCAGCAGCTCACGCGATCGGGGACAGGGGCTCCATGAGCAGTTCTTC.

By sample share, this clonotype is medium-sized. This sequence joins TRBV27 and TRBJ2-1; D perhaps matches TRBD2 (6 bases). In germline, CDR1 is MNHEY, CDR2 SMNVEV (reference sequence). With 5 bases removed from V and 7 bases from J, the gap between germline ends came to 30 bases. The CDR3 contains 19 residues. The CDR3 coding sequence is TGTGCCAGCAGTAGGGGTAGGAGGGGCTCTGGGCTACAGTTGAATGAGCAGTTCTTC. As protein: CASSRGRRGSGLQLNEQFF.

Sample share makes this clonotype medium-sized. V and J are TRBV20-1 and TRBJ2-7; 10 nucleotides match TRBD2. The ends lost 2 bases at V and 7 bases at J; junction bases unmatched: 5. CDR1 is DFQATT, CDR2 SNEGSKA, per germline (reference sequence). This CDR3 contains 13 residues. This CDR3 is CSARHSGGWEQYF. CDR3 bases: TGCAGTGCTAGACATAGCGGGGGGTGGGAGCAGTACTTC.

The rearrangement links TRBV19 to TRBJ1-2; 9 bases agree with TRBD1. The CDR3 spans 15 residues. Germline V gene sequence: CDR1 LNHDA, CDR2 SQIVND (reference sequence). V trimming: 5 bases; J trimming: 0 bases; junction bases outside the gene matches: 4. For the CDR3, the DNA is TGTGCCAGTAGTCTGGGACAGGGCGCTAACTATGGCTACACCTTC. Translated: CASSLGQGANYGYTF. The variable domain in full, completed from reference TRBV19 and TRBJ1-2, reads DGGITQSPKYLFRKEGQNVTLSCEQNLNHDAMYWYRQDPGQGLRLIYYSQIVNDFQKGDIAEGYSVSREKKESFPLTVTSAQKNPTAFYLCASSLGQGANYGYTFGSGTRLTVV.

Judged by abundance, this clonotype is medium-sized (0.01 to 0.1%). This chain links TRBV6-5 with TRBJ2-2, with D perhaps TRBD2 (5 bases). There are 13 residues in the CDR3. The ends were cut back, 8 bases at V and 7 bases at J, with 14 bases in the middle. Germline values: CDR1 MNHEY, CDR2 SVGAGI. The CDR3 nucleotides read TGTGCCAGCGGACTGAGGGATGGCGGGGAGCTGTTTTTT. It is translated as CASGLRDGGELFF.

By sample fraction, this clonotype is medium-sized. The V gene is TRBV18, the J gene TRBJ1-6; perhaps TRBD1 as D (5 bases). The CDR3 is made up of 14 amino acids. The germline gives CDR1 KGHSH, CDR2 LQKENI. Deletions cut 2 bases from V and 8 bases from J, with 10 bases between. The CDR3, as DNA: TGTGCCAGCTCACCAGGGGGGAAAGATTCACCCCTCCACTTT. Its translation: CASSPGGKDSPLHF.

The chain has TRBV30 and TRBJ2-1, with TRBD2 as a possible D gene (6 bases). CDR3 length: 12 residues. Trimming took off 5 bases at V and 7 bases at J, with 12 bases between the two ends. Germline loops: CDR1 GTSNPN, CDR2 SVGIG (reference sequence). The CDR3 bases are TGTGCCTGGGCCCGCGGGGAGAATGAGCAGTTCTTC. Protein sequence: CAWARGENEQFF.

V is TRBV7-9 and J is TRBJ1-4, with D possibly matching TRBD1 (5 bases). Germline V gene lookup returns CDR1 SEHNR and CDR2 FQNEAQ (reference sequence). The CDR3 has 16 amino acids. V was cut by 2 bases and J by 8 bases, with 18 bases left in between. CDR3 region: CASSLMGRGGNEKLFF. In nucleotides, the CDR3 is TGTGCCAGCAGCTTAATGGGTCGGGGGGGAAACGAAAAACTGTTTTTT.

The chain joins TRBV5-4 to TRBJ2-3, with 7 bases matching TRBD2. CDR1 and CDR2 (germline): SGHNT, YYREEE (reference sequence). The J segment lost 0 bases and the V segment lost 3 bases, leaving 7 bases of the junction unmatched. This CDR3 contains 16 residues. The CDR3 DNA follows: TGTGCCAGCAGCTCTAGCGGACTCACTAGCACAGATACGCAGTATTTT. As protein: CASSSSGLTSTDTQYF.

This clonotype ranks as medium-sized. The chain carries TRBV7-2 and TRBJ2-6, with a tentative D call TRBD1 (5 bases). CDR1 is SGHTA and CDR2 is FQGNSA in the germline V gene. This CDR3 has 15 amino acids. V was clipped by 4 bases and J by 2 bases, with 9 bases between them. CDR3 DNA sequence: TGTGCCAGCAGCTCCAGGGTTGCTGGGGCCAACGTCCTGACTTTC. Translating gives CASSSRVAGANVLTF. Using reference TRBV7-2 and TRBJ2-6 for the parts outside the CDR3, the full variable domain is GAGVSQSPSNKVTEKGKDVELRCDPISGHTALYWYRQSLGQGLEFLIYFQGNSAPDKSGLPSDRFSAERTGGSVSTLTIQRTQQEDSAVYLCASSSRVAGANVLTFGAGSRLTVL.

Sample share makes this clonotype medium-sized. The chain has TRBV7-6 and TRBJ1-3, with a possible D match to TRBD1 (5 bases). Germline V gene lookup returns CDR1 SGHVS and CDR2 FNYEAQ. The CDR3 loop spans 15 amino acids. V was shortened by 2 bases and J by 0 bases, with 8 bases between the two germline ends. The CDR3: CASSLFQGSGNTIYF. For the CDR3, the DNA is TGTGCCAGCAGCTTATTCCAGGGCTCTGGAAACACCATATATTTT.

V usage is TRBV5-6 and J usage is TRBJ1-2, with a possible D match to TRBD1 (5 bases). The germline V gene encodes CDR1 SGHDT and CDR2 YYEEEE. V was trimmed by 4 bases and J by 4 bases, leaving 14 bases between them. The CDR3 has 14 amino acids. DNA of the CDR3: TGTGCCAGCAGCCCGAAAACAGGTGCCTATGGCTACACCTTC. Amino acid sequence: CASSPKTGAYGYTF. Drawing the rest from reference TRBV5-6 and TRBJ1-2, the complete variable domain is DAGVTQSPTHLIKTRGQQVTLRCSPKSGHDTVSWYQQALGQGPQFIFQYYEEEERQRGNFPDRFSGHQFPNYSSELNVNALLLGDSALYLCASSPKTGAYGYTFGSGTRLTVV.

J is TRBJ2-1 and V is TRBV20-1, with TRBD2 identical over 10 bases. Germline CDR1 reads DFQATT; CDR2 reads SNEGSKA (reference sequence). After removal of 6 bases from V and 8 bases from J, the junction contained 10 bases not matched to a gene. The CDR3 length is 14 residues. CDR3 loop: CSADTSGEADEQFF. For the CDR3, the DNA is TGCAGTGCAGACACTAGCGGGGAAGCGGATGAGCAGTTCTTC.

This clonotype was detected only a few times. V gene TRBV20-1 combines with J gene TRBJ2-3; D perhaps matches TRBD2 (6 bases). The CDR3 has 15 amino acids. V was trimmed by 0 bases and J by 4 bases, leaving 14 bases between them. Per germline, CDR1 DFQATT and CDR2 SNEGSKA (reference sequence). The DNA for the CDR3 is TGCAGTGCTAGAGATTCTGGGCGGGGCTCAGATACGCAGTATTTT. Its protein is CSARDSGRGSDTQYF.

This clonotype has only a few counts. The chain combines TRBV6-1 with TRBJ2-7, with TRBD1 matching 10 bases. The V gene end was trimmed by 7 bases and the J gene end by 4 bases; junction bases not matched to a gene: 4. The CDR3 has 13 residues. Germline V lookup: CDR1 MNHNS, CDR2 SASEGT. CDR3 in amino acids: CASKKGQGYEQYF. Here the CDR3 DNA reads TGTGCCAGCAAAAAGGGACAGGGGTACGAGCAGTACTTC.

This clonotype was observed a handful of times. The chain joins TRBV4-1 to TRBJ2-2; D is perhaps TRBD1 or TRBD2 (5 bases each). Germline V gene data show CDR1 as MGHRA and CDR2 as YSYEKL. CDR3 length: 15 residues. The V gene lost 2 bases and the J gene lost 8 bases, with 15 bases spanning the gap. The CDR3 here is CASSQSQGAVGELFF. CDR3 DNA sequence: TGCGCCAGCAGCCAATCGCAGGGAGCTGTTGGGGAGCTGTTTTTT.

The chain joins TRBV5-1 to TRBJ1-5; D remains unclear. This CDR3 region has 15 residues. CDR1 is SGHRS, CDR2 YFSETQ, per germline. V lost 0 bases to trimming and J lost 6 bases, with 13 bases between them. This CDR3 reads CASSLEPSSGQPQHF. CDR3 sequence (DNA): TGCGCCAGCAGCTTGGAGCCGTCATCGGGTCAGCCCCAGCATTTT.

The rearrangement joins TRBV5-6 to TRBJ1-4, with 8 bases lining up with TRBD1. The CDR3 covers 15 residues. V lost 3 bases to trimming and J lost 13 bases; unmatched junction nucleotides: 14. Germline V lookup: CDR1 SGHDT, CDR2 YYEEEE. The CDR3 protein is CASSSTGQGRLILFF. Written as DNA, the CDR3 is TGTGCCAGCAGCTCTACCGGACAGGGCCGTCTGATACTGTTTTTT.

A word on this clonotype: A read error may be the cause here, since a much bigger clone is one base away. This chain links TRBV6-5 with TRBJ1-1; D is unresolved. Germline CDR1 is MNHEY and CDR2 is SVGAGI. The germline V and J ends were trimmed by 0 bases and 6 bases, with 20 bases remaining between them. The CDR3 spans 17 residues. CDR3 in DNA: TGTGCCAGCAGTTACTCCCCTCGACATGACATGAGCCCTGAAGCTTTCTTT. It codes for CASSYSPRHDMSPEAFF.